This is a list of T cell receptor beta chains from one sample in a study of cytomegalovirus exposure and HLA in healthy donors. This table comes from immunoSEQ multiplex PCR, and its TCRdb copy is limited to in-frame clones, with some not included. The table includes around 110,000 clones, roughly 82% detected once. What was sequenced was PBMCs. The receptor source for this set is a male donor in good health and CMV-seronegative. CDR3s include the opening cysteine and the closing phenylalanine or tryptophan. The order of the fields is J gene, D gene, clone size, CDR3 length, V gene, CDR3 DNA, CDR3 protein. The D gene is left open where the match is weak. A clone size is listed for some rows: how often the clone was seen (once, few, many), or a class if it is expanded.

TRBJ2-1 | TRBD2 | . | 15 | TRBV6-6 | TGTGCCAGCAGTGGTCTAGCGGGGCACTACAATGAGCAGTTCTTC | CASSGLAGHYNEQFF
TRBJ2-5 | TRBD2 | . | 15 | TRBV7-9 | TGTGCCAGCAGCTATCGACTAGCGTCACAAGAGACCCAGTACTTC | CASSYRLASQETQYF
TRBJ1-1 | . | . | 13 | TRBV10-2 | TGCGCCAGCAGTGATCGAGAGAACACTGAAGCTTTCTTT | CASSDRENTEAFF
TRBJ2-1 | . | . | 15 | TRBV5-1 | TGCGCCAGCAGCTTGGCCCCGAGCTCCTACAATGAGCAGTTCTTC | CASSLAPSSYNEQFF
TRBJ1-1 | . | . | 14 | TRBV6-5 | TGTGCCAGCAGACGTGACAGTATATCCACTGAAGCTTTCTTT | CASRRDSISTEAFF
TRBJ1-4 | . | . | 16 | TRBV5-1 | TGCGCCAGCAGCCCCGGGACACCAACAACTAATGAAAAACTGTTTTTT | CASSPGTPTTNEKLFF
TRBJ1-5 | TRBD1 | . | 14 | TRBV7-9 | TGTGCCAGCAGCTTAACAGGGGGGGGTCAGCCCCAGCATTTT | CASSLTGGGQPQHF
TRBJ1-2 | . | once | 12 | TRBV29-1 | TGCAGCGTCGAAGACAGGAACTATGGCTACACCTTC | CSVEDRNYGYTF
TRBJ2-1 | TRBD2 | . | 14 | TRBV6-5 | TGTGCCAGCAGCAGAGGCGGGAGGCGCAATGAGCAGTTCTTC | CASSRGGRRNEQFF
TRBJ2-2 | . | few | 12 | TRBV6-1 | TGTGCCAGTATAGTAGCTACCGGGGAGCTGTTTTTT | CASIVATGELFF
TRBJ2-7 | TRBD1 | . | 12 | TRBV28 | TGTGCCAGCAGCCAGACAGGGAACGAGCAGTACTTC | CASSQTGNEQYF
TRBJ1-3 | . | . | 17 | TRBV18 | TGTGCCAGCTCACCATACGGACAAATGCGCTCTGGAAACACCATATATTTT | CASSPYGQMRSGNTIYF
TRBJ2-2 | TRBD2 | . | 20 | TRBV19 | TGTGCCAGTAGTACCCAGACTAGCGGGAGGGTCACCGAGTTAACCGGGGAGCTGTTTTTT | CASSTQTSGRVTELTGELFF
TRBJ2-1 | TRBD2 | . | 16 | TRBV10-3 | TGTGCCATCAGTGAGTCGGTTATAGCGGGTAACCAGGAGCAGTTCTTC | CAISESVIAGNQEQFF
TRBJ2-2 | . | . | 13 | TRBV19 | TGTGCCAGTAGTGCGACAGGTACCGGGGAGCTGTTTTTT | CASSATGTGELFF
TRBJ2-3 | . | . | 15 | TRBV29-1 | TGCAGCGTTAGAATGTCGGGGGGCGTACTGGACACGCAGTATTTT | CSVRMSGGVLDTQYF
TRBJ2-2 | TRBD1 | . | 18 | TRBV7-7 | TGTGCCAGCAGCTATAAAGTAACCGGACAGGAATACACCGGGGAGCTGTTTTTT | CASSYKVTGQEYTGELFF
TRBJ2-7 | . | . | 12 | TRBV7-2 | TGTGCCAGCAGTTCCCCGAGCTACGAGCAGTACTTC | CASSSPSYEQYF
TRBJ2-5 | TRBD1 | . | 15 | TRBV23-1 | TGCGCCAGCAGTCAGCTCGACAGGGGGCGGGAGACCCAGTACTTC | CASSQLDRGRETQYF
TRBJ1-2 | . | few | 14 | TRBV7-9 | TGTGCCAGCAGCGCGGGAGGAGGCCCCGGGGGCTACACCTTC | CASSAGGGPGGYTF
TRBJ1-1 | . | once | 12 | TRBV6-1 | TGTGCCAGCAGGTTGGGGGGCACTGAAGCTTTCTTT | CASRLGGTEAFF
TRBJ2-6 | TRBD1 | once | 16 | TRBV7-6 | TGTGCCAGCAGCCCCGGACAGGGAACTGGGGCCAACGTCCTGACTTTC | CASSPGQGTGANVLTF
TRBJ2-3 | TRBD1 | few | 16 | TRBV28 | TGTGCCAGCAGTCGACAGGGGCCCCCCCATACAGATACGCAGTATTTT | CASSRQGPPHTDTQYF
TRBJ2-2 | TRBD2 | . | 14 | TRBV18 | TGTGCCAGCTCGCCGGGTAGCGGGACCGGGGAGCTGTTTTTT | CASSPGSGTGELFF
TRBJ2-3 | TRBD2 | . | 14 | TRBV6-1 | TGTGCCAGCGGGGGACTAGCGGCCACAGATACGCAGTATTTT | CASGGLAATDTQYF
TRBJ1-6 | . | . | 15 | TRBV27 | TGTGCCAGCAGTTTATTAACAGGGCCCAATTCACCCCTCCACTTT | CASSLLTGPNSPLHF
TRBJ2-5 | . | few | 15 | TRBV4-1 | TGCGCCAGCAGCCCATTGGGGGCGGCTCGTCAGACCCAGTACTTC | CASSPLGAARQTQYF
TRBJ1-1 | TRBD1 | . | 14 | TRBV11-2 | TGTGCCAGCAGCCCTAGGGACAGAAACACTGAAGCTTTCTTT | CASSPRDRNTEAFF
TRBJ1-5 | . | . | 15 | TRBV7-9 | TGTGCCAGCAGCTTAGGGGGCAGTAACAATCAGCCCCAGCATTTT | CASSLGGSNNQPQHF
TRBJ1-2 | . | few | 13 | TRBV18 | TGTGCCAGCTCACCAAACAGGGACTATGGCTACACCTTC | CASSPNRDYGYTF
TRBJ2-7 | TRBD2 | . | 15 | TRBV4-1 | TGCGCCAGCAGCCAGGTATCTAGCGGAACCTACGAGCAGTACTTC | CASSQVSSGTYEQYF
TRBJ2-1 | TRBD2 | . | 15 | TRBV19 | TGTGCCAGTAGTATAGGACTAGCGGGTTTGGGTGAGCAGTTCTTC | CASSIGLAGLGEQFF
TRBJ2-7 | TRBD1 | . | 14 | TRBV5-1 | TGCGCCAGCAAGGGACAGGGTAACATCTACGAGCAGTACTTC | CASKGQGNIYEQYF
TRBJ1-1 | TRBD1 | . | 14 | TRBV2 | TGTGCCAGCAGTCGCCGGACAGGGTCCACTGAAGCTTTCTTT | CASSRRTGSTEAFF
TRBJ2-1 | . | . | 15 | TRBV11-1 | TGTGCCAGCAGCTGGACAGCAAGCTCCTACAATGAGCAGTTCTTC | CASSWTASSYNEQFF
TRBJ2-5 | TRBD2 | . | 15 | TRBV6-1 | TGTGCCAGCAGTTTAACTAGCGGAGGTCAAGAGACCCAGTACTTC | CASSLTSGGQETQYF
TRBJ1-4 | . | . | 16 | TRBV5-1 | TGCGCCAGCCCGCCGACAGACAGTTTGGAAAATGAAAAACTGTTTTTT | CASPPTDSLENEKLFF
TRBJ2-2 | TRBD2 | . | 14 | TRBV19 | TGTGCCAGTAGGGGGAGCGGGGTCACCGGGGAGCTGTTTTTT | CASRGSGVTGELFF
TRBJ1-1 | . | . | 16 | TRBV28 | TGTGCCAGCAGTTCTTATGGACAGACGATGAACACTGAAGCTTTCTTT | CASSSYGQTMNTEAFF
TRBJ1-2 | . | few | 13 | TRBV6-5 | TGTGCCAGCAGCCGGGTAAGGTCGCGTGGCTACACCTTC | CASSRVRSRGYTF
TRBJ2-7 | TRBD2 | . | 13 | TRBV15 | TGTGCCACCAGCAGAGCGGGGGGGCTCGGGCAGTACTTC | CATSRAGGLGQYF
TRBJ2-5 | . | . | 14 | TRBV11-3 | TGTGCCAGCAGCTTAGGCAGTGATCGAGAGACCCAGTACTTC | CASSLGSDRETQYF
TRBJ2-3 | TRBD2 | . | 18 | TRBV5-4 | TGTGCCAGCAGTTCCGGGACTAGCGGATTCATCCTGACAGATACGCAGTATTTT | CASSSGTSGFILTDTQYF
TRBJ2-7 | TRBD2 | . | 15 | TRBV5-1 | TGCGCCAGCAGCTGGAGCGGGACCTCCTCCTACGAGCAGTACTTC | CASSWSGTSSYEQYF
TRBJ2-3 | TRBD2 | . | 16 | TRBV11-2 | TGTGCCAGCAGCTTAGGAGGGACTAGATTTTCAGATACGCAGTATTTT | CASSLGGTRFSDTQYF
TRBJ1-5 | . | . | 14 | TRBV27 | TGTGCCAGCAGTTTAACAAGTAGCAATCAGCCCCAGCATTTT | CASSLTSSNQPQHF
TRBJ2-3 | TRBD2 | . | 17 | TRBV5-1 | TGCGCCAGCAGCTTGATGGGGACTAGCGGGCGCACAGATACGCAGTATTTT | CASSLMGTSGRTDTQYF
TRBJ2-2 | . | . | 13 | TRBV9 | TGTGCCAGCAGCGTTAGGAACACCGGGGAGCTGTTTTTT | CASSVRNTGELFF
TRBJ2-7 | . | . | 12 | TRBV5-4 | TGTGCCAGCAGCTCGACTAGTAGCGAGCAGTACTTC | CASSSTSSEQYF
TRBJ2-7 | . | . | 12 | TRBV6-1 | TGTGCCAGCAAACTAGACACCTACGAGCAGTACTTC | CASKLDTYEQYF
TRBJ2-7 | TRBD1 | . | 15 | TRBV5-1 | TGCGCCAGCAGCTCTCCCGGGACAGGGGTCTACGAGCAGTACTTC | CASSSPGTGVYEQYF
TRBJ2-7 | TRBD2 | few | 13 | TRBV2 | TGTGCTAGCGAGCGGGAGGGATCGAGGGAGCAGTACTTC | CASEREGSREQYF
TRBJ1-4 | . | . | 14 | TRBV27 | TGTGCCAGCAGTCCAACAGGGAGGGGGGAAAAACTGTTTTTT | CASSPTGRGEKLFF
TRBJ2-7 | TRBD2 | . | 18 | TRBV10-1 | TGCGCCATCCCGACTACTAGCGGGAGGGACCCGAGAGCCTACGAGCAGTACTTC | CAIPTTSGRDPRAYEQYF